This T cell receptor (beta chain) was captured in a study of CD8 T cells in ankylosing spondylitis. This clonotype came up many times. Its antigen is not identified. Whole-study results and caveats: Roughly 8 highly homologous variants made up a TCR beta motif that seemed to typify ankylosing spondylitis blood. Reactive arthritis synovial fluid and blood previously showed some of these motif variants. Researchers report that disease-linked clones proved CD8+ and relatively rare in peripheral blood. Significant enrichment of disease-linked clones was reported in matched ankylosing spondylitis synovial fluid.

One entry per CDR3 protein, called by TCRdb with MiXCR from the 5' RACE reads. The data contain roughly 250,000 distinct CDR3 sequences, roughly 8.6% of them singletons. Trimming left V 3 bases short and J 0 bases short, with 7 bases between. Germline V gene data show CDR1 as DFQATT and CDR2 as SNEGSKA (reference sequence). The CDR3 is 13 residues long. The source material was blood, either unsorted or a sorted T cell fraction (not recorded which). The chain combines TRBV20-1 with TRBJ2-3; no firm D call. The clonotype originates from a male donor with ankylosing spondylitis or in good health (not recorded which). CDR3 bases: TGCAGTGCTAGCGTCCCCAGCACAGATACGCAGTATTTT. Protein product: CSASVPSTDTQYF.